The present T cell receptor beta chain was sequenced within a study of patients and donors after allogeneic stem cell transplantation. The CDR3 is 18 amino acids. Germline values: CDR1 MNHEY, CDR2 SMNVEV (reference sequence). The V and J ends lost 6 bases and 3 bases, in that order; junction bases with no gene match: 17. TCRdb processed the RT-PCR reads anew with MiXCR; each CDR3 protein has one entry. The sample lists about 200,000 distinct CDR3 sequences, 41% occurring once. The V call is TRBV27, the J call TRBJ1-5, with TRBD1 matching over 7 bases. This TCR came from a human donor who was either an allogeneic HSCT recipient or a stem cell or donor lymphocyte infusion donor (not recorded which). It is not recorded whose cells these are; they may come from a transplant donor. Sequencing was done on a sample of blood, either unsorted or a sorted T cell fraction (not recorded which). The CDR3 region is CASSRFNNRGLSNQPQHF. For the CDR3, the DNA is TGTGCCAGCAGCCGGTTTAACAACAGGGGCCTTTCCAATCAGCCCCAGCATTTT.